Listed here are 5 T cell receptor beta chains from one sample, sequenced in a study of blood T cell repertoires in COVID-19. Measured with immunoSEQ multiplex PCR; TCRdb has only the in-frame clones, and not every one. The repertoire includes 150,000 to 200,000 clones, roughly 84% of them detected once, and 5.2% sits in the top ten. Sequenced sample: PBMCs or T cells enriched from blood (not recorded which). Receptor source: a man aged 65 to 85 who had been exposed to COVID-19.

The chain employs TRBV19 and TRBJ1-6; D is uncertain. Per the germline V gene, CDR1 is LNHDA and CDR2 is SQIVND (reference sequence). The CDR3 has 14 amino acids. Trimming cost V 7 bases and J 6 bases, with 13 bases left between them. The DNA for the CDR3 is TGTGCCAGTACCGAGGGTGGTTTTAATTCACCCCTCCACTTT. Translated, it gives CASTEGGFNSPLHF.

The rearrangement links TRBV7-3 to TRBJ2-5; unclear D gene. Germline V lookup: CDR1 SGHTA, CDR2 FQGTGA. This CDR3 contains 13 residues. The ends were cut back, 3 bases at V and 1 base at J, with 6 bases in the middle. The CDR3: CASSLLAQETQYF. The CDR3 DNA follows: TGTGCCAGCAGCTTGTTGGCCCAAGAGACCCAGTACTTC.

V and J are TRBV28 and TRBJ1-2; D remains ambiguous. With 2 bases removed from V and 4 bases from J, the gap between germline ends came to 14 bases. The CDR3 is made up of 15 amino acids. CDR1 and CDR2 (germline): MDHEN, SYDVKM. For the CDR3, the DNA is TGTGCCAGCAGTTTAGGGCGAAACCCCCTCTATGGCTACACCTTC. It encodes CASSLGRNPLYGYTF.

CDR3: CASSLDLYGYTF. The CDR3 bases are TGTGCCAGCAGCTTAGATCTATATGGCTACACCTTC. The chain recombines TRBV7-2 with TRBJ1-2; D is undetermined. The ends were cut back, 1 base at V and 5 bases at J, with 5 bases in the middle. Germline-derived CDR1 and CDR2 are SGHTA and FQGNSA. This CDR3 comprises 12 residues. The complete variable domain, with remaining parts taken from reference TRBV7-2 and TRBJ1-2, reads GAGVSQSPSNKVTEKGKDVELRCDPISGHTALYWYRQSLGQGLEFLIYFQGNSAPDKSGLPSDRFSAERTGGSVSTLTIQRTQQEDSAVYLCASSLDLYGYTFGSGTRLTVV.

This clone was seen only a few times. V usage is TRBV3-1 (or the pseudogene TRBV3-2) and J usage is TRBJ1-2; 7 bases line up with TRBD1. The germline gives CDR1 LGHDT, CDR2 YNNKEL (reference sequence). V shed 3 bases, J shed 2 bases, and the junction held 9 bases outside the gene matches. The CDR3 has 16 amino acids. Here the CDR3 DNA reads TGTGCCAGCAGCCATGCCACTCCGGGACAGAACTATGGCTACACCTTC. Its protein product is CASSHATPGQNYGYTF.